The 13 T cell receptor beta chains reported below all come from one sample, sequenced in a study of OX40 agonist ivuxolimab in advanced cancers. The repertoire was sequenced with immunoSEQ multiplex PCR; TCRdb's copy has only in-frame clones and lacks some. The profile shows approximately 9,300 clones, roughly 90% of them singletons. The sequencing here drew on CD4+ or CD8+ T cells sorted from blood, taken in a trial of the OX40 agonist ivuxolimab. The receptor set was obtained from an adult with an advanced solid tumor such as melanoma, head and neck, liver or kidney cancer.

The chain has TRBV9 and TRBJ2-1, with TRBD2 identical over 14 bases. This CDR3 contains 15 residues. The V gene end was trimmed by 0 bases and the J gene end by 9 bases; junction bases not matched to a gene: 2. Germline lookup yields CDR1 SGDLS and CDR2 YYNGEE. The CDR3 region is CASSVGLAGGPEQFF. DNA of the CDR3: TGTGCCAGCAGCGTAGGACTAGCGGGAGGGCCTGAGCAGTTCTTC.

V usage is TRBV28 and J usage is TRBJ1-1; the D is unclear. This CDR3 contains 14 residues. The V gene's germline CDR1 is MDHEN and CDR2 SYDVKM. The ends were cut back, 6 bases at V and 0 bases at J, with 11 bases in the middle. The CDR3 loop reads CASRIYQMNTEAFF. Written as DNA, the CDR3 is TGTGCCAGCAGAATATATCAGATGAACACTGAAGCTTTCTTT.

This chain links TRBV6-1 with TRBJ2-5, with 12 bases identical to TRBD2. CDR3 length: 15 residues. Germline V lookup: CDR1 MNHNS, CDR2 SASEGT. Trimming removed 3 bases from V and 9 bases from J; junction bases left unmatched: 8. CDR3 bases: TGTGCCAGCAGTGAGGGACTAGCGGGTCTAGGGGCCCAGTACTTC. Residues: CASSEGLAGLGAQYF.

This clone was detected only once. The chain has TRBV6-1 and TRBJ1-2, with D unclear. The CDR3 contains 13 residues. The germline CDR1 and CDR2 sequences are MNHNS and SASEGT. Trimming took 2 bases from V and 4 from J, leaving 8 bases between them. CDR3 DNA sequence: TGTGCCAGCAGTGAAAGGTACATCTATGGCTACACCTTC. It yields the protein CASSERYIYGYTF.

This clone came up once. J is TRBJ2-4 and V is TRBV28, with 7 bases matching TRBD1. With 6 bases clipped from V and 4 bases from J, the junction kept 0 bases outside the gene matches. The CDR3 runs 12 residues. Germline V lookup: CDR1 MDHEN, CDR2 SYDVKM. CDR3 DNA sequence: TGTGCCAGCAGGACAGGGAAAAACATTCAGTACTTC. It specifies CASRTGKNIQYF.

The rearrangement joins TRBV5-1 to TRBJ2-6, with D unresolved. V dropped 3 bases and J dropped 2 bases, with 9 bases sitting between them. Germline-derived CDR1 and CDR2 are SGHRS and YFSETQ. The CDR3 spans 15 residues. As DNA, the CDR3 is TGCGCCAGCAGCTCCGCCGGGCCTGGGGCCAACGTCCTGACTTTC. Translating gives CASSSAGPGANVLTF.

There are a few counts of this clone. The V call is TRBV5-1, the J call TRBJ1-1, with a possible D match to TRBD1 (5 bases). There are 15 residues in the CDR3. V was trimmed by 0 bases and J by 1 base, leaving 10 bases between them. Germline V gene sequence: CDR1 SGHRS, CDR2 YFSETQ. The CDR3 sequence: CASSLVAGKNTEAFF. DNA of the CDR3: TGCGCCAGCAGCTTGGTTGCAGGGAAGAACACTGAAGCTTTCTTT.

The chain employs TRBV19 and TRBJ1-1, with 7 bases aligning to TRBD1. The CDR3 sequence is 13 residues long. V lost 6 bases and J lost 5; bases outside the gene matches: 6. Per germline, CDR1 LNHDA and CDR2 SQIVND (reference sequence). DNA for the CDR3: TGTGCCAGTAGGGAGACAGGGTTTACTGAAGCTTTCTTT. Translation: CASRETGFTEAFF.

V and J are TRBV7-2 and TRBJ1-1, with D hard to call. The CDR3 has 13 amino acids. Trimming removed 4 bases from V and 3 bases from J, with 9 bases in between. Germline values: CDR1 SGHTA, CDR2 FQGNSA. The CDR3 spells CASSSSRDTEAFF. The CDR3 nucleotides read TGTGCCAGCAGCTCCTCAAGGGACACTGAAGCTTTCTTT.

Written as DNA, the CDR3 is TGTGCCAGCAGCCGCAGGGGTCTAGCGCCCAATGAGCAGTTCTTC. Residues: CASSRRGLAPNEQFF. The chain is built from TRBV5-4 and TRBJ2-1, with D perhaps assigned TRBD1 or TRBD2 (6 bases each). This CDR3 has 15 residues. V gave up 4 bases and J gave up 6 bases, with 17 bases separating them. CDR1 and CDR2 (germline): SGHNT, YYREEE (reference sequence).

This clone was seen just once. V gene TRBV14 combines with J gene TRBJ2-2; a weak D match, TRBD2 (6 bases). Germline CDR1 and CDR2: SGHDN and FVKESK. V shed 1 base and J shed 2 bases, with 11 bases lying between them. The length of the CDR3 is 16 residues. CDR3: CASSQVFSGNTGELFF. For the CDR3, the DNA is TGTGCCAGCAGCCAAGTTTTTAGCGGAAACACCGGGGAGCTGTTTTTT.

The chain links TRBV5-1 to TRBJ1-2; 10 bases are a match to TRBD1. The CDR3 extends over 14 amino acids. The germline gives CDR1 SGHRS, CDR2 YFSETQ. V dropped 0 bases and J dropped 4; count of bases not matched to a gene: 0. The CDR3 region is CASSLGTGGYGYTF. The CDR3 DNA reads as TGCGCCAGCAGCTTGGGGACAGGGGGCTATGGCTACACCTTC. Full variable domain (missing parts from reference TRBV5-1 and TRBJ1-2): KAGVTQTPRYLIKTRGQQVTLSCSPISGHRSVSWYQQTPGQGLQFLFEYFSETQRNKGNFPGRFSGRQFSNSRSEMNVSTLELGDSALYLCASSLGTGGYGYTFGSGTRLTVV.

The rearrangement links TRBV5-1 to TRBJ1-3, with TRBD1 identical over 8 bases. The CDR3 length is 17 residues. Germline assignment: CDR1 SGHRS and CDR2 YFSETQ. With 4 bases clipped from V and 0 bases from J, the junction kept 9 bases outside the gene matches. The CDR3 DNA reads as TGCGCCAGCAGCGCCACCGGGACAGGCTTCTCTGGAAACACCATATATTTT. Protein: CASSATGTGFSGNTIYF.